This T cell receptor (beta chain) was recorded in a study of cytomegalovirus exposure and HLA in healthy donors. Study findings and constraints: Rarity marked most TCR sequences, yet some public TCRs occurred in many donors.

Of note for this clone: Its antigen remains unknown.

It was with 60 Vbeta and 13 Jbeta primers that the PCR ran. Here immunoSEQ multiplex PCR was the method, and the copy in TCRdb shows in-frame clones only, minus some. Among roughly 78,000 clones listed, over 50% were seen once. V lost 6 bases and J lost 0, with 8 bases in between. The CDR3 covers 12 residues. Per germline, CDR1 SQVTM and CDR2 ANQGSEA. Sequencing input: PBMCs. The chain carries TRBV29-1 and TRBJ1-1; D gene unclear. The sequence derives from a man between 40 and 49 years old in good health and CMV-seropositive. The CDR3 loop is CSVTLMNTEAFF. CDR3 DNA sequence: TGCAGCGTGACTCTTATGAACACTGAAGCTTTCTTT. Variable domain in full (rest from reference TRBV29-1 and TRBJ1-1): SAVISQKPSRDICQRGTSLTIQCQVDSQVTMMFWYRQQPGQSLTLIATANQGSEATYESGFVIDKFPISRPNLTFSTLTVSNMSPEDSSIYLCSVTLMNTEAFFGQGTRLTVV.